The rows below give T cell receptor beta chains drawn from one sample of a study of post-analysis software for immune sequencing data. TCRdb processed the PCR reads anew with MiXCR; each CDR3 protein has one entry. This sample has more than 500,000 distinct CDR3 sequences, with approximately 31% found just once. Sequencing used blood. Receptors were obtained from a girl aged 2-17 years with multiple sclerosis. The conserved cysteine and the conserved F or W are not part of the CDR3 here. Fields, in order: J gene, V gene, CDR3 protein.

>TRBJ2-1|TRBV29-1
SEGQGATYNEQF
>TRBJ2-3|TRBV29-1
SVSTSGVDTQY
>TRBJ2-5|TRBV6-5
ASRSQGRVIETQY
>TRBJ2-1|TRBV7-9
ASSLSDV
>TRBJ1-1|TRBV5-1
ASSLDQRGGRGAPNTEAF
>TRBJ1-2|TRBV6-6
ASSYSRAGQGT
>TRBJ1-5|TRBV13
ASSLREAGNQPQH
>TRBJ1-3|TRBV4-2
ASSQEEPSGGNTIY
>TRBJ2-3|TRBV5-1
ASSLTGTSGGTQY
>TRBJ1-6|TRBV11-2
ASSLAPGLNSPLH
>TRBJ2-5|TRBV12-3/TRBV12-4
ASSLLRAETQY
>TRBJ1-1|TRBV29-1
SSLPVGIARHRGAF
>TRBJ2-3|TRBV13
ASSITGTGSTQY
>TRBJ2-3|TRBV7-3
ASSLKVKGPDTQY
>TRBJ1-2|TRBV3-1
ASSQDDRAGYGYT
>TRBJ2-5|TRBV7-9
ASSLAPLSTETQY
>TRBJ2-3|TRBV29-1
SVERDTDTQY
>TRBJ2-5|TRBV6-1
ASRQTSGGGETQY
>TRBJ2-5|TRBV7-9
ASRQGEETQY
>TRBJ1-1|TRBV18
ASSPLLETANTEAF
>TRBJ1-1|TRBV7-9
ASSPVNSGGGTEAF
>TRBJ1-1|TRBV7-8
ASSFQGLTEAF
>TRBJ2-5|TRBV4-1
ASSQEARGQETQY
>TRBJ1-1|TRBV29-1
SAAQGTNTEAF
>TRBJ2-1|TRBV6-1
ASSDGQGQEQF
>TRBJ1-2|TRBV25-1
ASSESIYGYT
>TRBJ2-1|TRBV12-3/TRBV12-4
ASSLGINPYNEQF
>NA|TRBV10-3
AISGPGGKYEQY
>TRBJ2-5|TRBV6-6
ASSWPGDNQETQY
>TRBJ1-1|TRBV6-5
ASSYLAGVNTEAF
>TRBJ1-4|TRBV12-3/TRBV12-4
ASSLPGTTNEKLF
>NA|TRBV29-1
SVSGTQTGTQY
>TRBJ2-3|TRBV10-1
ASSEFIAGASTDTQY
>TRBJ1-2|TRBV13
ASRGRGTYGYT
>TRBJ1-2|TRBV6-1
ASSSGALVGYT
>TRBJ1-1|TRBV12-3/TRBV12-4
ASSGRALNTEAF
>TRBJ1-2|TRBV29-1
SAPPTNANYGYT
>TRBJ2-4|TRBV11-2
ASSPLGMDIQY
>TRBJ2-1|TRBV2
ASSDDRGTLGEQF
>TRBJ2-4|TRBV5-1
ASSLGTQNIQY